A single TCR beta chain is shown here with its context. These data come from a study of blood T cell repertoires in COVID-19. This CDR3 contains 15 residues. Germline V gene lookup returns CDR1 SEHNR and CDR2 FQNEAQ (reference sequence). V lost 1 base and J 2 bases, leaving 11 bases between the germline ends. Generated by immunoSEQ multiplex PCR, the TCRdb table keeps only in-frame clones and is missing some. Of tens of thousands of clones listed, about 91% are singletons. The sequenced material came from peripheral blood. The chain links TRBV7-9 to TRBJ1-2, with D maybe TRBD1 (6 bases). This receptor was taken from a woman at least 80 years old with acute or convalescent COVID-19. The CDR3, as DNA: TGTGCCAGCAGCTTAGTTCAGGGGTCAAACTATGGCTACACCTTC. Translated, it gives CASSLVQGSNYGYTF.